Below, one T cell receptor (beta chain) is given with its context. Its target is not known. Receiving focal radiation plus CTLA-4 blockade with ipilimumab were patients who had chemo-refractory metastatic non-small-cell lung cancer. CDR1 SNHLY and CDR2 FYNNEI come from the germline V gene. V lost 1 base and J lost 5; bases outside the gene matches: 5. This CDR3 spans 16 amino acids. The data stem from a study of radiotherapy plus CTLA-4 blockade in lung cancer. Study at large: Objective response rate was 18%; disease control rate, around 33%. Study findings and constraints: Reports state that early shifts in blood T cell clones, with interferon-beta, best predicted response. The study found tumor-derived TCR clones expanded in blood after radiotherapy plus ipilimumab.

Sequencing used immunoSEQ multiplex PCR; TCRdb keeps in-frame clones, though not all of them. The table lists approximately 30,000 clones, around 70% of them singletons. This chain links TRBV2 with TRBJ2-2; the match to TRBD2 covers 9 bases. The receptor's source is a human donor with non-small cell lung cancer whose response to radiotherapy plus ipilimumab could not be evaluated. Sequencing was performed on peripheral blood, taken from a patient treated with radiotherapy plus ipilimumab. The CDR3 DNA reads TGTGCCAGCAGTGAAGGTCTAGCGGGAAAAACCGGGGAGCTGTTTTTT. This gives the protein CASSEGLAGKTGELFF.